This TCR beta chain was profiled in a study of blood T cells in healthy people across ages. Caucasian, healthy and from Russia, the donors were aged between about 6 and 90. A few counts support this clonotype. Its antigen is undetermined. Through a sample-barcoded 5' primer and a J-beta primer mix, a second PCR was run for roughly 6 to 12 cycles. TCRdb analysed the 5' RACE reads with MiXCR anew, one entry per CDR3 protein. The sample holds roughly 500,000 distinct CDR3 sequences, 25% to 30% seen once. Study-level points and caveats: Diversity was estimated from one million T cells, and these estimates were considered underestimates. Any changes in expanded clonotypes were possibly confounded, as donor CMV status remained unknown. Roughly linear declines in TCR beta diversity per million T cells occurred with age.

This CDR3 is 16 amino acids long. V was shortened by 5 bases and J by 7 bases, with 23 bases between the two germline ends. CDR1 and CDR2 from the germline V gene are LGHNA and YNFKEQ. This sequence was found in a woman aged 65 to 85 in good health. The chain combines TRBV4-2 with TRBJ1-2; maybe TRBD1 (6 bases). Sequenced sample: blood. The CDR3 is CASSSRQARPSVGYTF. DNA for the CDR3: TGTGCCAGCAGCTCACGACAGGCCAGGCCTTCGGTTGGCTACACCTTC.